This T cell receptor (beta chain) emerged from a study of T cells after yellow fever vaccination. Findings of the study overall: Among all clonotypes, a small share was observed in both CD4 and CD8 compartments. Peak timing came faster in the weaker secondary response, day 5 versus 15.

TCR cDNA, made by 5'RACE template switching, carried an added universal primer site and UMIs. In TCRdb, the 5' RACE reads were re-called with MiXCR into one record per CDR3 protein. The sample has some 120,000 distinct CDR3 sequences; 8% to 10% are singletons. On this clonotype: Antigen: not known.

Per the germline V gene, CDR1 is KGHSH and CDR2 is LQKENI. The CDR3 is 14 residues long. V lost 6 bases to trimming and J lost 8 bases, with 19 bases between them. The chain is built from TRBV18 and TRBJ1-2; D is possibly TRBD1 (5 bases). The input for sequencing was CD8+ T cells sorted from PBMCs, taken on the day of the yellow fever booster vaccination. This receptor was obtained from a man aged 18 to 29 who received the YFV17D yellow fever vaccine. The DNA for the CDR3 is TGTGCCAGCTCCCCTGACACCTTGGGGGAAGGCTACACCTTC. This codes for CASSPDTLGEGYTF. The whole variable domain, remainder taken from reference TRBV18 and TRBJ1-2, is NAGVMQNPRHLVRRRGQEARLRCSPMKGHSHVYWYRQLPEEGLKFMVYLQKENIIDESGMPKERFSAEFPKEGPSILRIQQVVRGDSAAYFCASSPDTLGEGYTFGSGTRLTVV.